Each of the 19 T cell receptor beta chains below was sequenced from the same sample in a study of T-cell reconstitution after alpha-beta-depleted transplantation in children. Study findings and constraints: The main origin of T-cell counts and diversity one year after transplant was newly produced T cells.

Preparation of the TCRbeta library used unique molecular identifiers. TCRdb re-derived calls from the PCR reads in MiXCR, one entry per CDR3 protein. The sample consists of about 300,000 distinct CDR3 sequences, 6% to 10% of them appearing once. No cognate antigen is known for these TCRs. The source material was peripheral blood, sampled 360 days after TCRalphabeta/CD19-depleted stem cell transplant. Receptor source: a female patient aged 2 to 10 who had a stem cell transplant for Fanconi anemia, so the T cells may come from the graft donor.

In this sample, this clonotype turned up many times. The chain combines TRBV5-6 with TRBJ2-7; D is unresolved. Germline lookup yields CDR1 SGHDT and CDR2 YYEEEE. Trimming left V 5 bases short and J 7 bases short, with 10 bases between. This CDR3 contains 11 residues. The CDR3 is CASSYGPEQYF. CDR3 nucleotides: TGTGCCAGCAGTTACGGCCCGGAGCAGTACTTC.

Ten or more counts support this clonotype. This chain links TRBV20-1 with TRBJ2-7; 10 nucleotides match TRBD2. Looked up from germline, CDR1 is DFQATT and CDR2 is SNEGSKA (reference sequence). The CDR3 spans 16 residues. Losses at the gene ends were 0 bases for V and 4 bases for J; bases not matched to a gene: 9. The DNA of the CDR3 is TGCAGTGCTAGAGATCCCTCTAGCGGGGGAGCGTACGAGCAGTACGTC. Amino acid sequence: CSARDPSSGGAYEQYV.

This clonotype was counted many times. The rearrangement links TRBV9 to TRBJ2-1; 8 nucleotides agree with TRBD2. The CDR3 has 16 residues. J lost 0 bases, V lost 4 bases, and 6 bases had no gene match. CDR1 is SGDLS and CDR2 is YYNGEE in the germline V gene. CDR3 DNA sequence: TGTGCCAGCAGCCTACCCAGCGGGAGCTCCTACAATGAGCAGTTCTTC. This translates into CASSLPSGSSYNEQFF.

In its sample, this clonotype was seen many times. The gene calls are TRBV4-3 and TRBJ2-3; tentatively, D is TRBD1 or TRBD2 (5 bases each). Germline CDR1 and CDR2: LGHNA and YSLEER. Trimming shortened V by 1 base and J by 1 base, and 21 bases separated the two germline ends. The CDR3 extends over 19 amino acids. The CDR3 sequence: CASSQVKTSGTFGTDTQYF. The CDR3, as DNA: TGCGCCAGCAGCCAAGTTAAAACCTCCGGGACCTTCGGCACAGATACGCAGTATTTT.

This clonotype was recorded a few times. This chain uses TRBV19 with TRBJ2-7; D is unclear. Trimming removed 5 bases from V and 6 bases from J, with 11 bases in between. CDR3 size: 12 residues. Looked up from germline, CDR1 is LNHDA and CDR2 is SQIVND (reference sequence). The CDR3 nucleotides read TGTGCCAGTAGTGGAATGGAGCTCGAGCAGTACTTC. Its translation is CASSGMELEQYF.

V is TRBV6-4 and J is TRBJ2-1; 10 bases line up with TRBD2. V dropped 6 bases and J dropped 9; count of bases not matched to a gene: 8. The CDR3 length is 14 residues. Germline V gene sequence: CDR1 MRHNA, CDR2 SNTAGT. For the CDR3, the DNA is TGTGCCAGCAGAGCGGGAGGGAGTTTTTTTGAGCAGTTCTTC. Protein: CASRAGGSFFEQFF.

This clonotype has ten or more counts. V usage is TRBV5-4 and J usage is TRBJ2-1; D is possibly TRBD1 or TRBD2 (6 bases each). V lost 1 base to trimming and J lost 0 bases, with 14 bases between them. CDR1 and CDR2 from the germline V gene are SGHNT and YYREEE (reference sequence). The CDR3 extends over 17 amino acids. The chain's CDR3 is CASSLKGGPRSYNEQFF. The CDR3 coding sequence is TGTGCCAGCAGCTTGAAGGGGGGACCACGCTCCTACAATGAGCAGTTCTTC.

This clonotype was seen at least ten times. Here the CDR3 reads CSGNRGYEQYF. The CDR3 DNA reads as TGCAGCGGGAACAGGGGATACGAGCAGTACTTC. V usage is TRBV29-1 and J usage is TRBJ2-7; TRBD1 aligns across 7 bases. V shed 7 bases and J 4 bases; nucleotides not matched to a gene: 4. Germline V gene sequence: CDR1 SQVTM, CDR2 ANQGSEA. The CDR3 covers 11 residues.

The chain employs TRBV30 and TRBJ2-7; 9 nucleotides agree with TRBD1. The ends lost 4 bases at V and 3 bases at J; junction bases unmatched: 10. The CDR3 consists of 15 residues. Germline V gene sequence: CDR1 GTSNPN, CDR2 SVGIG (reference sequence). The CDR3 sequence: CAWNGQGPGIYEQYF. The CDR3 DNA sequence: TGTGCCTGGAATGGACAGGGGCCGGGGATCTACGAGCAGTACTTC.

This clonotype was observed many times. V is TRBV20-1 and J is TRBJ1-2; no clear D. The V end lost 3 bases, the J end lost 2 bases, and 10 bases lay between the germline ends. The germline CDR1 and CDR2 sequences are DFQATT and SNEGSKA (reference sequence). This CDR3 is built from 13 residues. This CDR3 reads CSASGGRNYGYTF. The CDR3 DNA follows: TGCAGTGCTAGCGGTGGGCGGAACTATGGCTACACCTTC.

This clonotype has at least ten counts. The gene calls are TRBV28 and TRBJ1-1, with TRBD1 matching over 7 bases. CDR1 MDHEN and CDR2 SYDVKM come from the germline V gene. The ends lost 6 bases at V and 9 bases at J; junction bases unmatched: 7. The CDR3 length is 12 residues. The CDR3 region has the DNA TGTGCCAGCAGGTCCCCAGGGGGTAAAGCTTTCTTT. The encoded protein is CASRSPGGKAFF.

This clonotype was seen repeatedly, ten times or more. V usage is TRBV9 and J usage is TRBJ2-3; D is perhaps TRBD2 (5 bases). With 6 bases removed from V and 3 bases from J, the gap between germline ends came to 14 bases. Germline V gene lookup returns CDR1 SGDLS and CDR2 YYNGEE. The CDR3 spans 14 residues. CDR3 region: CASNGMRWTDTQYF. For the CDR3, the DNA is TGTGCCAGCAACGGGATGAGGTGGACAGATACGCAGTATTTT.

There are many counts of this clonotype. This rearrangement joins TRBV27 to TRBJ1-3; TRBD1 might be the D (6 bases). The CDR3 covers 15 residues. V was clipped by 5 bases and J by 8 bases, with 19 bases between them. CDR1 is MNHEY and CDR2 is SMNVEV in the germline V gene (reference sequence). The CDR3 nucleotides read TGTGCCAGCAGTCCCCTTCCAGGGGTCCGGGACACCATATATTTT. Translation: CASSPLPGVRDTIYF.

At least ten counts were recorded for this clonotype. The CDR3 DNA sequence: TGTGCCAGCAGTGTATTGTACACTGAAGCTTTCTTT. Translating it yields CASSVLYTEAFF. The rearrangement uses TRBV6-1 and TRBJ1-1; D is unclear. Germline values: CDR1 MNHNS, CDR2 SASEGT. The V and J ends lost 4 bases and 3 bases respectively, with 6 bases between them. The CDR3 covers 12 residues.

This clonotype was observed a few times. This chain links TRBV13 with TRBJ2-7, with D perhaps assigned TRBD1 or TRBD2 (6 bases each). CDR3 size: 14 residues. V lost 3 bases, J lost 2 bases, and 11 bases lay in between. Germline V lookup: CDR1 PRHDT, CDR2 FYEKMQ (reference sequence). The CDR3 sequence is CASSFRRGPYEQYF. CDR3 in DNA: TGTGCCAGCAGCTTCAGACGGGGGCCCTACGAGCAGTACTTC.

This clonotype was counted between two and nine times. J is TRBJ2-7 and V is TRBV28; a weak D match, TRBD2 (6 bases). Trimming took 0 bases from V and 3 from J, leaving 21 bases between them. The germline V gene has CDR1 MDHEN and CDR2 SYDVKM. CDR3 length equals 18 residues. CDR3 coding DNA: TGTGCCAGCAGTTTATGGGGTGGGGTTGCGGGACCTAACTACGAGCAGTACTTC. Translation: CASSLWGGVAGPNYEQYF. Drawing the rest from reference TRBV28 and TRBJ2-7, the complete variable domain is DVKVTQSSRYLVKRTGEKVFLECVQDMDHENMFWYRQDPGLGLRLIYFSYDVKMKEKGDIPEGYSVSREKKERFSLILESASTNQTSMYLCASSLWGGVAGPNYEQYFGPGTRLTVT.

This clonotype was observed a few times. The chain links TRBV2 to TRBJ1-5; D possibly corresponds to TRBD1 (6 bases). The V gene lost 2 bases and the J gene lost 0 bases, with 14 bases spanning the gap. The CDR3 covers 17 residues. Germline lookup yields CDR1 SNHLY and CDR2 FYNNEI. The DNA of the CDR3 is TGTGCCAGCAGTGAAATGGGGGGCCTAGATAGCAATCAGCCCCAGCATTTT. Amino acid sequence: CASSEMGGLDSNQPQHF.

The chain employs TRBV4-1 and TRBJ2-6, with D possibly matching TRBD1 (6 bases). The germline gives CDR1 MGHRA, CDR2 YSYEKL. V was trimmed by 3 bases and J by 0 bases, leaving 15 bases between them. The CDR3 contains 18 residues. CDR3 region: CASSHNGGPNSGANVLTF. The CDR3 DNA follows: TGCGCCAGCAGCCATAATGGGGGCCCGAACTCTGGGGCCAACGTCCTGACTTTC.

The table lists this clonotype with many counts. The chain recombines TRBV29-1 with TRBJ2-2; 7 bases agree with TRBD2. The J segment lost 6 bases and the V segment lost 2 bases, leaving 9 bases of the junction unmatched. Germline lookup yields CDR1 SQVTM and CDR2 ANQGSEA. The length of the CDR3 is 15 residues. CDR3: CSVEKFSGKAGELFF. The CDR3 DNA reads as TGCAGCGTTGAAAAATTCAGCGGGAAAGCCGGGGAGCTGTTTTTT.